This T cell receptor (beta chain) was found in a study of beta chain features in type 1 diabetes. Trimming stripped 7 bases from V and 10 bases from J, with 22 bases between. The CDR3 covers 13 residues. The V gene's germline CDR1 is SQVTM and CDR2 ANQGSEA. Points from the study as a whole: The study found moderately but significantly shorter TCRB CDR3s in all four CD4+ subsets of Type 1 diabetes patients. The naive, central memory and Treg TCRB repertoires looked more alike in patients than they did in healthy donors.

For this clone: Its specificity is not known.

The sequenced template was cDNA made from the entire isolated RNA. Only in-frame clones appear in the TCRdb table, and some are missing; sequencing was by immunoSEQ multiplex PCR. The sample contains under 550,000 clones, over 10% of which appear only once. Via the markers CD45RO/CCR7/CD25/CD127/CD95/CD27, stem cell-like memory, regulatory, central memory and naive CD4+ cells were sorted. This clonotype was obtained from a woman aged 18-29 years in good health. The rearrangement links TRBV29-1 to TRBJ1-1; possible D gene TRBD1, 6 bases. The sample was naive CD4+ T cells from blood. The CDR3 nucleotides read TGCAGCGGTGAGAAAACAGGGTTTCCCCCAGCTTTCTTT. As protein: CSGEKTGFPPAFF. The whole variable domain, remainder taken from reference TRBV29-1 and TRBJ1-1, is SAVISQKPSRDICQRGTSLTIQCQVDSQVTMMFWYRQQPGQSLTLIATANQGSEATYESGFVIDKFPISRPNLTFSTLTVSNMSPEDSSIYLCSGEKTGFPPAFFGQGTRLTVV.